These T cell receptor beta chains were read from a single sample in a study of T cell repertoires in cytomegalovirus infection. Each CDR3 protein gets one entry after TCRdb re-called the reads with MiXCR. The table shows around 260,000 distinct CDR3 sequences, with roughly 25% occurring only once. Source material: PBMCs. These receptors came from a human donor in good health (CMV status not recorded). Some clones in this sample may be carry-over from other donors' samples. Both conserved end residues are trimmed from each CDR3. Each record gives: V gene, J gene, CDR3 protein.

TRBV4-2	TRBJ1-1	ASSQDEGATEAF
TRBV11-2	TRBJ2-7	ASRGGGTDRRRPGEQY
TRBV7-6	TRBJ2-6	ASSPGLSGANVLT
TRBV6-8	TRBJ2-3	ASSSSPGLRTDTQY
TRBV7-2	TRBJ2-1	ASSLMGLAAYNEQF
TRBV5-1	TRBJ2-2	ASSGSVNTGELF
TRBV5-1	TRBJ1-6	ASSLRAENNSPLH
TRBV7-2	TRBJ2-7	ASSLVIREVEQY
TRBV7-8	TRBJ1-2	ASSLGVDRGGGYT
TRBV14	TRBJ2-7	ASSQTRDYEQY
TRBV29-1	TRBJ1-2	SVREQEDYYGYT
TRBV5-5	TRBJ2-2	ASSPYRESGELF
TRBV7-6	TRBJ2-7	ASSATSGSAYEQY
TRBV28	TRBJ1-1	ASNRGQNTEAF
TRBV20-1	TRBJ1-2	SARGRMYDGYT
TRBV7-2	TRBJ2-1	ASSLGLAGGSYYNEQF
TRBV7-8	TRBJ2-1	ASSASGTSGYNEQF
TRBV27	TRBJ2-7	ASSLSTREGRHEQY
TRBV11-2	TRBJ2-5	ASSSVAGGEETQY
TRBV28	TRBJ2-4	ASSYDRVIAKNIQY
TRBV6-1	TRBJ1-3	ASLSQGAGNTIY
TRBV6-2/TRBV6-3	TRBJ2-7	ASSFRTSQY
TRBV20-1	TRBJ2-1	SARRADGAGYNEQF
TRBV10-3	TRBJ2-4	AISDPGQGGGIQY
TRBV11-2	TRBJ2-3	ASGASGGASDTQY
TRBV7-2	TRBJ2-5	ASSYRTGEWETQY
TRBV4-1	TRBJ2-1	ASSQEGTSGTGNNEQF
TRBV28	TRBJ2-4	ASSIHTYRVGKNIQY
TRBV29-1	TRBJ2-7	SVRPDSPYEQY
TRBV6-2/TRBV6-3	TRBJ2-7	ASTTSGRSYEQY
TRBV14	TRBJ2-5	ASSQDILSWTQY
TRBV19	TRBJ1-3	ASSSAGAGNTIY
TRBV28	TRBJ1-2	ASSFSGGYGYGYT
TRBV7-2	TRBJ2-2	ASSLGLTEIFTGELF
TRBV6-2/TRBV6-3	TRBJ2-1	ASTGGPTYNEQF
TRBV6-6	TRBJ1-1	ASSRTGGANTEAF
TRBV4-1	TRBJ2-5	ASSQDWIGRETQY
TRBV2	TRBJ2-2	ASRPRYTGELF
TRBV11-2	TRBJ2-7	ASSAGRGQGYEQY